One sample yielded the 32 T cell receptor beta chains listed below, sequenced in a study of blood T cell repertoires in COVID-19. Sequenced by immunoSEQ multiplex PCR; TCRdb stores in-frame clones only, minus some. The repertoire holds about 200,000 clones, with approximately 84% as singletons. Sequencing used peripheral blood. These receptors were taken from a human donor with acute or convalescent COVID-19. The donor label of this sample is uncertain.

The rearrangement links TRBV24-1 to TRBJ1-5, with a possible D match to TRBD1 (5 bases). Germline CDR1 reads KGHDR; CDR2 reads SFDVKD. V was clipped by 3 bases and J by 3 bases, with 11 bases between them. This CDR3 contains 15 residues. CDR3 sequence reads: CATSDVTVPNQPQHF. The DNA of the CDR3 is TGTGCCACCAGTGATGTGACAGTGCCCAATCAGCCCCAGCATTTT.

The chain employs TRBV27 and TRBJ2-1; 14 positions agree with TRBD2. Unmatched junction bases numbered 10, after V lost 5 bases and J lost 4 bases. Per germline, CDR1 MNHEY and CDR2 SMNVEV (reference sequence). The CDR3 contains 18 residues. The CDR3 DNA is TGTGCCAGCAGTCCTCAAGCGGGACTAGCGGGAGCTTACAATGAGCAGTTCTTC. Protein sequence: CASSPQAGLAGAYNEQFF.

The J gene is TRBJ2-6, the V gene TRBV28; tentatively, D is TRBD1 (6 bases). Germline loops: CDR1 MDHEN, CDR2 SYDVKM. The CDR3 loop spans 17 amino acids. Deletions cut 1 base from V and 7 bases from J, with 17 bases between. CDR3 loop: CASSLFRGTDGANVLTF. The CDR3 nucleotides read TGTGCCAGCAGTTTATTTAGGGGGACCGATGGCGCCAACGTCCTGACTTTC.

The chain uses TRBV21-1 and TRBJ1-2; the table's D call of TRBD1 was not tested on the DNA. TRBV21-1 is shown as a pseudogene. The CDR3 is 15 amino acids. CDR3 loop: CASSKRAGINYGYTF. DNA for the CDR3: TGTGCCAGCAGCAAACGGGCAGGGATCAACTATGGCTACACCTTC.

This chain connects TRBV7-7 to TRBJ2-3; D may be TRBD1 (6 bases). Trimming stripped 10 bases from V and 5 bases from J, with 10 bases between. The CDR3 is 11 amino acids. Germline V gene sequence: CDR1 SSHAT, CDR2 FNYEAQ (reference sequence). CDR3: CATQQGDTQYF. CDR3 in DNA: TGTGCCACCCAACAGGGAGATACGCAGTATTTT.

A few counts support this clone. The chain employs TRBV4-2 and TRBJ1-2, with TRBD1 as a possible D gene (5 bases). This CDR3 contains 16 residues. The V end lost 0 bases, the J end lost 3 bases, and 14 bases lay between the germline ends. CDR1 is LGHNA, CDR2 YNFKEQ, per germline. CDR3 bases: TGTGCCAGCAGCCAAGAAAAGGCCAGGGCCTACTATGGCTACACCTTC. It codes for CASSQEKARAYYGYTF.

This clone was seen a handful of times. This chain connects TRBV11-3 to TRBJ1-1, with D perhaps TRBD1 (5 bases). Deletions cut 0 bases from V and 5 bases from J, with 16 bases between. Germline V CDR1 and CDR2: SGHNT, YENEEA. The CDR3 totals 16 residues. CDR3 amino acids: CASSLDGRAGETEAFF. In DNA form, the CDR3 reads TGTGCCAGCAGCTTAGATGGGCGGGCGGGGGAAACTGAAGCTTTCTTT.

V and J are TRBV18 and TRBJ1-2, with D possibly TRBD1 on 6 matching bases. This CDR3 is built from 14 residues. In germline, CDR1 is KGHSH, CDR2 LQKENI. The germline V and J ends were trimmed by 3 bases and 8 bases, with 16 bases remaining between them. DNA of the CDR3: TGTGCCAGCTCACCCGCGACAGGCTCAGGGGGCTACACCTTC. Translation gives CASSPATGSGGYTF.

This clone was picked up a small number of times. J is TRBJ2-7 and V is TRBV4-2, with 7 bases lining up with TRBD1. The germline gives CDR1 LGHNA, CDR2 YNFKEQ. CDR3 length: 16 amino acids. V shed 2 bases, J shed 4 bases, and the junction held 11 bases outside the gene matches. The CDR3 loop reads CASSQSGGQSVYEQYF. In DNA, the CDR3 is TGTGCCAGCAGCCAAAGTGGGGGACAGTCAGTTTACGAGCAGTACTTC.

The count of this clone is one. The rearrangement uses TRBV27 and TRBJ1-2; D uncertain. Germline V lookup: CDR1 MNHEY, CDR2 SMNVEV (reference sequence). Trimming stripped 0 bases from V and 2 bases from J, with 7 bases between. CDR3 size: 14 residues. The CDR3 bases are TGTGCCAGCAGTTTATCACTCTGGAACTATGGCTACACCTTC. Its translation: CASSLSLWNYGYTF.

The genes are TRBV6-2 or TRBV6-3 and TRBJ2-5; D is unresolved. Germline V gene data show CDR1 as MNHEY and CDR2 as SVGEGT. This CDR3 region has 11 residues. V dropped 2 bases and J dropped 5 bases, with 3 bases sitting between them. The CDR3 nucleotides are TGTGCCAGCAGTTACGCGGAGACCCAGTACTTC. Protein product: CASSYAETQYF.

The rearrangement joins TRBV6-2 or TRBV6-3 to TRBJ1-2; 7 bases match TRBD1. The CDR3 totals 13 residues. J lost 8 bases, V lost 6 bases, and 9 bases had no gene match. The germline V gene has CDR1 MNHEY and CDR2 SVGEGT. CDR3 nucleotide sequence: TGTGCCAGCAGCCCGACAGGGCCGGGCGGCTACACCTTC. It encodes CASSPTGPGGYTF.

The V and J genes are TRBV19 and TRBJ2-2, with D possibly TRBD2 on 5 matching bases. V was shortened by 3 bases and J by 7 bases, with 12 bases between the two germline ends. Germline-derived CDR1 and CDR2 are LNHDA and SQIVND (reference sequence). There are 14 residues in the CDR3. DNA of the CDR3: TGTGCCAGTAGTATCCAAAATGCGGGCGGGGAGCTGTTTTTT. The encoded protein is CASSIQNAGGELFF.

The rearrangement links TRBV25-1 to TRBJ1-3; D gene unclear. The germline V and J ends were trimmed by 4 bases and 0 bases, with 10 bases remaining between them. This CDR3 spans 15 amino acids. Germline lookup yields CDR1 MGHDK and CDR2 SYGVNS. The CDR3 sequence: CASSVQSFSGNTIYF. CDR3 sequence (DNA): TGTGCCAGCAGTGTACAGAGCTTCTCTGGAAACACCATATATTTT.

V is TRBV3-1 (or the pseudogene TRBV3-2) and J is TRBJ2-7, with a tentative D call TRBD1 (6 bases). This CDR3 spans 15 amino acids. The germline gives CDR1 LGHDT, CDR2 YNNKEL (reference sequence). The germline V and J ends were trimmed by 1 base and 7 bases, with 17 bases remaining between them. The CDR3: CASSQVQGTPTEQYF. CDR3 DNA: TGTGCCAGCAGCCAAGTTCAGGGGACGCCTACGGAGCAGTACTTC.

The CDR3 DNA sequence: TGTGCCAGCTCACCACCGGGGGGACAGAGCTCCTACGAGCAGTACTTC. This sequence encodes CASSPPGGQSSYEQYF. The chain recombines TRBV18 with TRBJ2-7, with D tentatively TRBD1 (7 bases). Deletions cut 0 bases from V and 0 bases from J, with 12 bases between. CDR3 length: 16 amino acids. Germline V gene data show CDR1 as KGHSH and CDR2 as LQKENI.

This clone was counted once. The gene calls are TRBV29-1 and TRBJ2-7; 14 bases are a match to TRBD2. The ends lost 4 bases at V and 0 bases at J; junction bases unmatched: 5. The CDR3 extends over 16 amino acids. In germline, CDR1 is SQVTM, CDR2 ANQGSEA. CDR3 sequence (DNA): TGCAGCGTTGCGGGACTAGCGGGAGCCCGCTCCTACGAGCAGTACTTC. Translated, it gives CSVAGLAGARSYEQYF.

The chain joins TRBV9 to TRBJ2-7; TRBD1 might be the D (6 bases). This CDR3 spans 13 amino acids. Trimming cost V 0 bases and J 3 bases, with 7 bases left between them. The germline V gene has CDR1 SGDLS and CDR2 YYNGEE. The CDR3 sequence: CASSVEQGYEQYF. As DNA, the CDR3 is TGTGCCAGCAGCGTAGAACAGGGCTACGAGCAGTACTTC.

The chain carries TRBV4-1 and TRBJ1-2; D is perhaps TRBD1 (6 bases). V shed 1 base and J shed 6 bases, with 18 bases lying between them. This CDR3 has 16 residues. CDR1 MGHRA and CDR2 YSYEKL come from the germline V gene. CDR3 DNA sequence: TGCGCCAGCAGCCAAGGAGCGGAACAGGGACGACATGGCTACACCTTC. Protein: CASSQGAEQGRHGYTF.

The rearrangement links TRBV3-1 (or the pseudogene TRBV3-2) to TRBJ2-1; 14 bases fit TRBD2. CDR3 length: 17 amino acids. J lost 6 bases, V lost 1 base, and 5 bases had no gene match. CDR1 and CDR2 from the germline V gene are LGHDT and YNNKEL (reference sequence). The CDR3 loop reads CASSQAAGTSGSNEQFF. CDR3 bases: TGTGCCAGCAGCCAAGCCGCCGGGACTAGCGGGAGCAATGAGCAGTTCTTC.

V usage is TRBV28 and J usage is TRBJ1-5; the D gene is possibly TRBD1 (5 bases). The CDR3 loop spans 14 amino acids. CDR1 is MDHEN and CDR2 is SYDVKM in the germline V gene. V lost 6 bases to trimming and J lost 4 bases, with 13 bases between them. CDR3 region: CASSQGRANQPQHF. The CDR3 nucleotides are TGTGCCAGCAGCCAGGGCAGGGCTAATCAGCCCCAGCATTTT.

This chain connects TRBV6-1 to TRBJ2-1, with 11 bases fitting TRBD2. The CDR3 covers 18 residues. With V trimmed by 0 bases and J by 4 bases, 8 bases remained unmatched. From germline, CDR1 is MNHNS and CDR2 SASEGT. CDR3 protein: CASSEAQRLAGLYNEQFF. In DNA, the CDR3 is TGTGCCAGCAGTGAAGCACAACGACTAGCGGGGCTTTACAATGAGCAGTTCTTC.

The rearrangement links TRBV10-3 to TRBJ2-7, with TRBD2 as a possible D gene (7 bases). This CDR3 has 14 residues. Trimming removed 8 bases from V and 5 bases from J, with 19 bases in between. The germline V gene encodes CDR1 ENHRY and CDR2 SYGVKD. The CDR3 coding sequence is TGTGCCATCTCGGTAGGGGGGGGGAGAAACGAGCAGTACTTC. Protein sequence: CAISVGGGRNEQYF.

The rearrangement uses TRBV4-3 and TRBJ1-5; D not resolved. V was shortened by 1 base and J by 5 bases, with 6 bases between the two germline ends. There are 13 residues in the CDR3. Looked up from germline, CDR1 is LGHNA and CDR2 is YSLEER. The CDR3 sequence is CASSQARDQPQHF. CDR3 DNA: TGCGCCAGCAGCCAAGCGAGGGATCAGCCCCAGCATTTT.

This clone has only a few counts. The V gene is TRBV18, the J gene TRBJ1-2; D might be TRBD1 (5 bases). Germline CDR1 reads KGHSH; CDR2 reads LQKENI. Trimming removed 3 bases at V and 7 bases at J, with 15 bases between. The CDR3 is 14 residues long. The CDR3: CASSPPGGFGGYTF. The DNA for the CDR3 is TGTGCCAGCTCACCGCCCGGGGGGTTTGGTGGCTACACCTTC.

This clone was seen a handful of times. The genes are TRBV7-2 and TRBJ2-6, with 8 bases lining up with TRBD1. Germline loops: CDR1 SGHTA, CDR2 FQGNSA. The CDR3 runs to 18 residues. V trimming: 4 bases; J trimming: 3 bases; junction bases outside the gene matches: 11. The CDR3 DNA sequence: TGTGCCAGCAGCTACTCCGGGACAGGCTCGCTTGGGGCCAACGTCCTGACTTTC. This translates into CASSYSGTGSLGANVLTF.

The rearrangement links TRBV27 to TRBJ2-1; 15 nucleotides align to TRBD2. Germline trimming cut 5 bases from V and 6 bases from J; bases unmatched to any gene: 20. CDR1 and CDR2 (germline): MNHEY, SMNVEV (reference sequence). CDR3 length: 21 amino acids. The CDR3 nucleotides read TGTGCCAGCAGTGTGAACTTCGGACTAGCGGGAGGGCCGTCCCGGCGCAATGAGCAGTTCTTC. Its translation is CASSVNFGLAGGPSRRNEQFF.

The CDR3 here is CAWSIAGEWETQYF. Written as DNA, the CDR3 is TGTGCCTGGAGTATAGCGGGGGAGTGGGAGACCCAGTACTTC. The chain recombines TRBV30 with TRBJ2-5, with TRBD2 matching over 9 bases. The V gene's germline CDR1 is GTSNPN and CDR2 SVGIG (reference sequence). The trim removed 2 bases at V and 5 bases at J, leaving 6 bases unmatched. The CDR3 is 14 amino acids.

With regard to this clone: In the same sample, other DNA sequences code for this CDR3. V is TRBV3-1 (or the pseudogene TRBV3-2) and J is TRBJ1-5, with 8 positions matching TRBD1. Trimming at V came to 6 bases and at J to 7 bases, leaving 5 bases not matched to a gene. This CDR3 contains 13 residues. Germline CDR1 is LGHDT and CDR2 is YNNKEL (reference sequence). The CDR3 spells CASSQGARQPQHF. The CDR3 nucleotides read TGTGCCAGCAGTCAGGGGGCCAGGCAGCCCCAGCATTTT.

This chain links TRBV5-1 with TRBJ2-3; 8 bases map to TRBD2. The V segment lost 0 bases and the J segment 5 bases; nucleotides outside the gene matches: 5. Germline CDR1 and CDR2: SGHRS and YFSETQ. CDR3 length: 15 amino acids. Here the CDR3 DNA reads TGCGCCAGCAGCTTGGTATCGGGAGGGGGAGATACGCAGTATTTT. Its translation is CASSLVSGGGDTQYF.

This rearrangement joins TRBV5-6 to TRBJ1-5, with D hard to call. Per the germline V gene, CDR1 is SGHDT and CDR2 is YYEEEE. The germline V and J ends were trimmed by 0 bases and 4 bases, with 5 bases remaining between them. This CDR3 region has 13 residues. The DNA for the CDR3 is TGTGCCAGCAGCTTGGGGAGGAATCAGCCCCAGCATTTT. This encodes CASSLGRNQPQHF.

The chain is built from TRBV19 and TRBJ1-5; no reliable D call. The V gene's germline CDR1 is LNHDA and CDR2 SQIVND (reference sequence). The V gene lost 7 bases and the J gene lost 7 bases, with 14 bases spanning the gap. This CDR3 is built from 13 residues. The CDR3 sequence: CASTPEGWQPQHF. The CDR3, as DNA: TGTGCCAGTACCCCAGAGGGATGGCAGCCCCAGCATTTT.